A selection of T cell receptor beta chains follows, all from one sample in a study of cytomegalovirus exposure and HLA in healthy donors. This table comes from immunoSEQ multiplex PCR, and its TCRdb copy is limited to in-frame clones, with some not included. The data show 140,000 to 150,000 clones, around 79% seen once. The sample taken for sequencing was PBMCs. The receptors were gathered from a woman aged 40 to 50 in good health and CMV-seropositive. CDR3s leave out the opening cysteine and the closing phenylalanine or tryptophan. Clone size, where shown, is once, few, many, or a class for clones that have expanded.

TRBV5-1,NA,ASSYGQGSGYT
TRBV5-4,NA,ASGPRGPELF
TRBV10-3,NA,AINKAGGTDTQY
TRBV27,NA,ASSFEGGGYT
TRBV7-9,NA,ASSEGDTEAF
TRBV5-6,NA,ASSFSGGAPGELF
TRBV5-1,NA,ASSLGQGVYGYT
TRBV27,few,ASSTDSREQY
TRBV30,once,AWSMGVGGKFAETQY
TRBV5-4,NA,ASSAQLGTNSPLH
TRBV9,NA,ASSVGLAGGPPSYNEQF
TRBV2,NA,AGRIQGGVNTEAF
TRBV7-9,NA,ASSQSPGSGNTIY
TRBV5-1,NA,ASSFHSLSNYEQY
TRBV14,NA,ASSQKTGLAGASRSYEQY
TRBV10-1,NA,ASSRQVQETQY
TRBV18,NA,ASSPTYETGGAGSPLH
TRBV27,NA,ASSQLAGYEQY
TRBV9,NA,ASSVRGMANEKLF
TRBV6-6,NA,ASSYSRVSYEQY
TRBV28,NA,ASSLTGGTDTQY
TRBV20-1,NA,SALGNTIY
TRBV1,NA,TSSISGGADTQY
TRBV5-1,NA,ASSSGGQGSSGNTIY
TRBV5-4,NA,ASSRPGWDEQF
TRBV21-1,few,ASSKVPPDQETQY
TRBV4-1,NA,ASSQVQSVGSSYNSPLH
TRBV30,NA,AWSRDRKSGYT
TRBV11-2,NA,ASSSPGGQGSLRALQF